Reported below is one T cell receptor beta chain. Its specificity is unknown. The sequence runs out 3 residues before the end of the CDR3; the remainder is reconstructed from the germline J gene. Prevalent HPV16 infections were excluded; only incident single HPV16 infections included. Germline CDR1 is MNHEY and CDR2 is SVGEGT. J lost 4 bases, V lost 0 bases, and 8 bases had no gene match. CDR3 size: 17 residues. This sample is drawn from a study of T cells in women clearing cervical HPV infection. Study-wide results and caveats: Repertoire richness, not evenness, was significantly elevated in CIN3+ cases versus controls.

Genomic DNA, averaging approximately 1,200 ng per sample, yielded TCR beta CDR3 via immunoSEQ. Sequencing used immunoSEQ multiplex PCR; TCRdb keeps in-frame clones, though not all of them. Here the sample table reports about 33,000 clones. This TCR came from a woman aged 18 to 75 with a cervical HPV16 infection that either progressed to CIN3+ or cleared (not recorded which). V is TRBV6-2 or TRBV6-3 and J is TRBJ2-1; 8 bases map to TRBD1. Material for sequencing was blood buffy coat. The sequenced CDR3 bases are TGTGCCAGCAGTTACTCGCCCGGGACAGGAGTATACAATGAG. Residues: CASSYSPGTGVYNE. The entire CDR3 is CASSYSPGTGVYNEQFF.